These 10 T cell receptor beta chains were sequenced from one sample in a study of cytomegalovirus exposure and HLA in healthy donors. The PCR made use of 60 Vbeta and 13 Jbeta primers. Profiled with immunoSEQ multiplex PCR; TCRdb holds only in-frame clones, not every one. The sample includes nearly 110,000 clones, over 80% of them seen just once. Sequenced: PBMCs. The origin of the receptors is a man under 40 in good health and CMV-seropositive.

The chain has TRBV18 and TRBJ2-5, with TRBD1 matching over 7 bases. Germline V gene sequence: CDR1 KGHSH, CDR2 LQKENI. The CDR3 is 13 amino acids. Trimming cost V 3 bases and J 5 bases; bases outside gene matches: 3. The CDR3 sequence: CASSPSGGETQYF. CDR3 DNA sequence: TGTGCCAGCTCACCTTCAGGGGGTGAGACCCAGTACTTC.

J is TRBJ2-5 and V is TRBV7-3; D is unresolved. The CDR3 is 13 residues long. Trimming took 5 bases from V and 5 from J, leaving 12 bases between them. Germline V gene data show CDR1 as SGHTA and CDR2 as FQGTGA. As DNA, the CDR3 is TGTGCCAGCAGCCCTGATCTCGGGGAGACCCAGTACTTC. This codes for CASSPDLGETQYF.

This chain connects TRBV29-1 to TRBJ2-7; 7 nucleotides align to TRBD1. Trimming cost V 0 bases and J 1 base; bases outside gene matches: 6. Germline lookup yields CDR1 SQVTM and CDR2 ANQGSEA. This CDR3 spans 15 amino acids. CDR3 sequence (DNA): TGCAGCGTTGAAGATGGGGACAGAGGGTCCTACGAGCAGTACTTC. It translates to CSVEDGDRGSYEQYF.

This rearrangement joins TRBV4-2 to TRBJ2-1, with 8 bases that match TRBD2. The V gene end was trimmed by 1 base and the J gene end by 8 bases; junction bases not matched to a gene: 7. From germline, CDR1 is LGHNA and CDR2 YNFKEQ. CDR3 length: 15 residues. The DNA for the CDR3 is TGTGCCAGCAGCCAAGCCCACGGGGGGGCCGATGAGCAGTTCTTC. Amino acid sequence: CASSQAHGGADEQFF.

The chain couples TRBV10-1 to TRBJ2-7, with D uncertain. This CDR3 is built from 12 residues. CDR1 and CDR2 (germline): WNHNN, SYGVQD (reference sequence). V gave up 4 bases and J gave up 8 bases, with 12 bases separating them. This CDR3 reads CASSATGEKQYF. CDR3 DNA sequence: TGCGCCAGCAGTGCCACCGGTGAGAAGCAGTACTTC.

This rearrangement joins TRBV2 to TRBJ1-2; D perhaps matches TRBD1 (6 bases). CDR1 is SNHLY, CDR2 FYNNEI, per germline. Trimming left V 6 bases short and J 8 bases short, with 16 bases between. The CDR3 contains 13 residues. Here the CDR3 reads CASSAQGIPGYTF. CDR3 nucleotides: TGTGCCAGCAGCGCACAGGGAATTCCCGGCTACACCTTC. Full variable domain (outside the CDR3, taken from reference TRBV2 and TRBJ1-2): EPEVTQTPSHQVTQMGQEVILRCVPISNHLYFYWYRQILGQKVEFLVSFYNNEISEKSEIFDDQFSVERPDGSNFTLKIRSTKLEDSAMYFCASSAQGIPGYTFGSGTRLTVV.

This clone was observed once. The CDR3 DNA reads TGCGCCAGCAGCTCACAGGGGGTTCGCGCTGAAGCTTTCTTT. It yields the protein CASSSQGVRAEAFF. The gene calls are TRBV5-1 and TRBJ1-1; 8 bases match TRBD1. CDR3 length: 14 amino acids. J was trimmed by 6 bases and V by 3 bases; bases with no gene match: 7. Germline assignment: CDR1 SGHRS and CDR2 YFSETQ.

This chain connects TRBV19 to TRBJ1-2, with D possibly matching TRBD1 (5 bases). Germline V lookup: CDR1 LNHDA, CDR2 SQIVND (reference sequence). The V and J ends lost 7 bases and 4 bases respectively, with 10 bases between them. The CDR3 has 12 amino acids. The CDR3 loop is CASTRGTYGYTF. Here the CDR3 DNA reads TGTGCCAGTACCCGCGGGACCTATGGCTACACCTTC. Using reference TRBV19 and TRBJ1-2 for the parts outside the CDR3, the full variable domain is DGGITQSPKYLFRKEGQNVTLSCEQNLNHDAMYWYRQDPGQGLRLIYYSQIVNDFQKGDIAEGYSVSREKKESFPLTVTSAQKNPTAFYLCASTRGTYGYTFGSGTRLTVV.

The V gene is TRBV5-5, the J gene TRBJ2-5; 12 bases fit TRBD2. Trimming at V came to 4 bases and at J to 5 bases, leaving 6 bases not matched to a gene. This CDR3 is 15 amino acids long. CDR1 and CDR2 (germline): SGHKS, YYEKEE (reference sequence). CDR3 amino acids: CASSTGLAGGETQYF. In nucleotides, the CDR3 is TGTGCCAGCAGCACGGGACTAGCGGGTGGGGAGACCCAGTACTTC.

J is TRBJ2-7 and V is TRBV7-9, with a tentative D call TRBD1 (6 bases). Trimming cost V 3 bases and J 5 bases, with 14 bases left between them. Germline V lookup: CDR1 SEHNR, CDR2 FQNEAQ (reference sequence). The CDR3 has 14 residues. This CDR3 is CASSFTGSSDEQYF. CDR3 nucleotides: TGTGCCAGCAGCTTTACAGGGTCCTCGGACGAGCAGTACTTC. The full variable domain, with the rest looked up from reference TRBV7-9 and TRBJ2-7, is DTGVSQNPRHKITKRGQNVTFRCDPISEHNRLYWYRQTLGQGPEFLTYFQNEAQLEKSRLLSDRFSAERPKGSFSTLEIQRTEQGDSAMYLCASSFTGSSDEQYFGPGTRLTVT.